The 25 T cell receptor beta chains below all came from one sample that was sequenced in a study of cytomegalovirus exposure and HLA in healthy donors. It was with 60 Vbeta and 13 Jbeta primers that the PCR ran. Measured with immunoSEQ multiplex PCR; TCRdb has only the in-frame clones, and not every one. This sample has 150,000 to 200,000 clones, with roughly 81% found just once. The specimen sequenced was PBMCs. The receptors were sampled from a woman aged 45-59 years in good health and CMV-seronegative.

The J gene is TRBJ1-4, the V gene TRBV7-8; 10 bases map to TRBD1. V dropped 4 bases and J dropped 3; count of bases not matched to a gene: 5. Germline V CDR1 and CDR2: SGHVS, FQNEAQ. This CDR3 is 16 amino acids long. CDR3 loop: CASSSRQGASNEKLFF. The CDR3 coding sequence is TGTGCCAGCAGCTCGAGACAGGGGGCGTCTAATGAAAAACTGTTTTTT.

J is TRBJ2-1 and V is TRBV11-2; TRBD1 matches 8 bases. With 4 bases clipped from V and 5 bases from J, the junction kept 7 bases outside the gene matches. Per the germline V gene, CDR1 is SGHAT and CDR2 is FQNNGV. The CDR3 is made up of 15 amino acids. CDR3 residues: CASSSDRDGDNEQFF. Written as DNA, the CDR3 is TGTGCCAGCAGCTCGGACAGGGACGGCGACAATGAGCAGTTCTTC.

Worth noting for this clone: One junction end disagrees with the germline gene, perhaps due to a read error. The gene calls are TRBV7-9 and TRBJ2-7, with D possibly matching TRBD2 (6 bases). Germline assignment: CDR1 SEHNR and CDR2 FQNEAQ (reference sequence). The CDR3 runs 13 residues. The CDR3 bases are TGTTCCAGCAGCTTTGGGGGGTTCTACGAGCAGTACTTC. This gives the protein CSSSFGGFYEQYF. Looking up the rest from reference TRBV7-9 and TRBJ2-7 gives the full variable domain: DTGVSQNPRHKITKRGQNVTFRCDPISEHNRLYWYRQTLGQGPEFLTYFQNEAQLEKSRLLSDRFSAERPKGSFSTLEIQRTEQGDSAMYLCSSSFGGFYEQYFGPGTRLTVT.

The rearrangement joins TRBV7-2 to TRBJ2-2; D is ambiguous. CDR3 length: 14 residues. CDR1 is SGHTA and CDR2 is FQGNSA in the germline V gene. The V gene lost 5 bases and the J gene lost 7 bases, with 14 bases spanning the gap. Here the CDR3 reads CASSPRRQVGELFF. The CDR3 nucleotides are TGTGCCAGCAGCCCCAGACGGCAGGTCGGGGAGCTGTTTTTT.

As DNA, the CDR3 is TGTGCCAGCAGTTTCGCCACAGGGGGCGGTGAAGCTTTCTTT. This codes for CASSFATGGGEAFF. This chain joins TRBV6-6 and TRBJ1-1; TRBD1 aligns across 9 bases. This CDR3 has 14 residues. V was clipped by 4 bases and J by 7 bases; unmatched bases: 7. CDR1 MNHNY and CDR2 SVGAGI come from the germline V gene (reference sequence).

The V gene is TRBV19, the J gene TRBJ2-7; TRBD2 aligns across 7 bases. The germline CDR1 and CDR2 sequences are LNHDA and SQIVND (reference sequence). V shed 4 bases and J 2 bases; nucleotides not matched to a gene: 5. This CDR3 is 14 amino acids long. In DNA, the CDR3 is TGTGCCAGTAGTACCCCAGGACTAGCCTACGAGCAGTACTTC. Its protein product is CASSTPGLAYEQYF.

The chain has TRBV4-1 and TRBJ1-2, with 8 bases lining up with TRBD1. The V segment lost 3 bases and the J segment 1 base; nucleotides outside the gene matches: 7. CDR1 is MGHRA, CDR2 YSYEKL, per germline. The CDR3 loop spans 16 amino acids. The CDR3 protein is CASSQPGQVLNYGYTF. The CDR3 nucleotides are TGCGCCAGCAGCCAGCCGGGACAGGTACTTAACTATGGCTACACCTTC.

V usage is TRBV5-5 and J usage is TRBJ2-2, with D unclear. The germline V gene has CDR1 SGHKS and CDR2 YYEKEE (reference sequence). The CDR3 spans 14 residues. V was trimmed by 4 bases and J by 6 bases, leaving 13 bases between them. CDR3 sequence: CASSHIHPPGELFF. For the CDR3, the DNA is TGTGCCAGCAGCCACATACACCCTCCCGGGGAGCTGTTTTTT.

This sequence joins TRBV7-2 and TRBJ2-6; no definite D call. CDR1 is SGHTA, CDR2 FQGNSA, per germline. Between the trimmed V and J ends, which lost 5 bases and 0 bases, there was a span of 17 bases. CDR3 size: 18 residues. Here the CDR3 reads CASSPRSVWVSGANVLTF. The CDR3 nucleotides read TGTGCCAGCAGCCCCAGGTCGGTCTGGGTCTCTGGGGCCAACGTCCTGACTTTC.

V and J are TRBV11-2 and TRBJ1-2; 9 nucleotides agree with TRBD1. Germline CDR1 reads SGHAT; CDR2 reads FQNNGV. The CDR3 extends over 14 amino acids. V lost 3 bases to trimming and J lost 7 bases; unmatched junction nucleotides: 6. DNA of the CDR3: TGTGCCAGCAGCTTGGACAGGGGAAGGGGTGGCTACACCTTC. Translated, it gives CASSLDRGRGGYTF.

The CDR3 protein is CASTWTVHSNQPQHF. CDR3 coding DNA: TGTGCCAGCACGTGGACAGTTCATAGCAATCAGCCCCAGCATTTT. This chain joins TRBV6-5 and TRBJ1-5; TRBD1 is a possible D gene (6 bases). CDR3 length: 15 amino acids. Germline CDR1 and CDR2: MNHEY and SVGAGI. Trimming removed 7 bases at V and 0 bases at J, with 13 bases between.

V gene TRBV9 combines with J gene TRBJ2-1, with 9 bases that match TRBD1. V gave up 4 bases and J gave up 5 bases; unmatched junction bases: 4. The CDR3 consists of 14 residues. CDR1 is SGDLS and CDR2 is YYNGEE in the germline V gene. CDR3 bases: TGTGCCAGCAGCCCGGGACAGGGAAACAATGAGCAGTTCTTC. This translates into CASSPGQGNNEQFF. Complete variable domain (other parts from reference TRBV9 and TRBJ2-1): DSGVTQTPKHLITATGQRVTLRCSPRSGDLSVYWYQQSLDQGLQFLIQYYNGEERAKGNILERFSAQQFPDLHSELNLSSLELGDSALYFCASSPGQGNNEQFFGPGTRLTVL.

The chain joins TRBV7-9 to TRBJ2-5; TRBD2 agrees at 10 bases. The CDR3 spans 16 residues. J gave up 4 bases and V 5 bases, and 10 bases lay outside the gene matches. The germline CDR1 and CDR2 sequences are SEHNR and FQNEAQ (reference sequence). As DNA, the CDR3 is TGTGCCAGCAGCACGAGAGCGGGAGGGCCCGGAGAGACCCAGTACTTC. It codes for CASSTRAGGPGETQYF.

The CDR3 DNA reads as TGTGCCAGCTCACCAGGGACAGGGGAGAATTCACCCCTCCACTTT. Residues: CASSPGTGENSPLHF. The gene calls are TRBV18 and TRBJ1-6; 10 nucleotides align to TRBD1. Germline-derived CDR1 and CDR2 are KGHSH and LQKENI. The CDR3 covers 15 residues. Trimming took 2 bases from V and 7 from J; bases not matched to a gene: 2.

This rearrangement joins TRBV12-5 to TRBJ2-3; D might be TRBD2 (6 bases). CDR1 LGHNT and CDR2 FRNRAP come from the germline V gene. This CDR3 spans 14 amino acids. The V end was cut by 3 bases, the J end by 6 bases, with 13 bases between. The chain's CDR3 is CASGFGGGMDTQYF. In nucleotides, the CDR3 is TGTGCTAGTGGTTTCGGTGGGGGGATGGATACGCAGTATTTT. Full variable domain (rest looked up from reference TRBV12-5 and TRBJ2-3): DARVTQTPRHKVTEMGQEVTMRCQPILGHNTVFWYRQTMMQGLELLAYFRNRAPLDDSGMPKDRFSAEMPDATLATLKIQPSEPRDSAVYFCASGFGGGMDTQYFGPGTRLTVL.

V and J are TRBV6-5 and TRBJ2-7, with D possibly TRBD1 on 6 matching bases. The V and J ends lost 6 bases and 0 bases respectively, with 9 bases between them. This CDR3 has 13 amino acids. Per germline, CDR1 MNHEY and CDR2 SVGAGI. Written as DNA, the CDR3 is TGTGCCAGCAGGATGGACAGCTCCTACGAGCAGTACTTC. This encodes CASRMDSSYEQYF.

The CDR3 region has the DNA TGTGCCAGTAGTATACAGGGCCGGGGCACAGATACGCAGTATTTT. Translating gives CASSIQGRGTDTQYF. The V and J genes are TRBV19 and TRBJ2-3, with TRBD1 as a possible D gene (5 bases). The V and J ends lost 2 bases and 1 base respectively, with 10 bases between them. Germline V lookup: CDR1 LNHDA, CDR2 SQIVND (reference sequence). The CDR3 consists of 15 residues.

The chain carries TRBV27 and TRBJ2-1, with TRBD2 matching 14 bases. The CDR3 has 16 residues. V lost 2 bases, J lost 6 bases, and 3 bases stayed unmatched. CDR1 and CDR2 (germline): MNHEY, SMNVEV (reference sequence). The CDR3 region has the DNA TGTGCCAGCAGTTTAACGACTAGCGGGGGGGTCAATGAGCAGTTCTTC. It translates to CASSLTTSGGVNEQFF.

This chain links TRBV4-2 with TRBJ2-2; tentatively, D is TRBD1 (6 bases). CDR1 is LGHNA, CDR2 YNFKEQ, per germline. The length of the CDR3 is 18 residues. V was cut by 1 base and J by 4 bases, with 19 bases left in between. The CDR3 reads CASSQVRGYAGSTGELFF. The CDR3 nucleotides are TGTGCCAGCAGCCAAGTGAGGGGGTATGCAGGGAGCACCGGGGAGCTGTTTTTT.

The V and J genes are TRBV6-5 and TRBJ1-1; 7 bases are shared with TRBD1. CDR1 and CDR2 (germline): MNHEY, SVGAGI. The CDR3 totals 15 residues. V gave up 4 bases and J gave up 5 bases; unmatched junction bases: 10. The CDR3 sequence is CASSLRQGRNTEAFF. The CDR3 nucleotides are TGTGCCAGCAGTTTGCGACAGGGAAGGAATACTGAAGCTTTCTTT.

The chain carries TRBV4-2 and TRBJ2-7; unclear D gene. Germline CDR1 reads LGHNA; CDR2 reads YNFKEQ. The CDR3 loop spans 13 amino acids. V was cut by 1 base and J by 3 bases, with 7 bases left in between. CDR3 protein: CASSQAPFYEQYF. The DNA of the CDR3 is TGTGCCAGCAGCCAAGCCCCTTTCTACGAGCAGTACTTC.

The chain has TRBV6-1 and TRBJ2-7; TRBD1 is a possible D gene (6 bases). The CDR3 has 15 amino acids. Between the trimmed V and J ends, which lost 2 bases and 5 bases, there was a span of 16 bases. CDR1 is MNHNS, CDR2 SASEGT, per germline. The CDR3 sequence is CASSESGTSWDEQYF. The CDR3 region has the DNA TGTGCCAGCAGTGAATCCGGGACATCTTGGGACGAGCAGTACTTC.

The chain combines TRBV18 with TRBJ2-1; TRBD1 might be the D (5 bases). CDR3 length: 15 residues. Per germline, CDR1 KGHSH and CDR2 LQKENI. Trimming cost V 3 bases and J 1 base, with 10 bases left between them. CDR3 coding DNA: TGTGCCAGCTCACCGGGGCTAGTATCCTACAATGAGCAGTTCTTC. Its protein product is CASSPGLVSYNEQFF.

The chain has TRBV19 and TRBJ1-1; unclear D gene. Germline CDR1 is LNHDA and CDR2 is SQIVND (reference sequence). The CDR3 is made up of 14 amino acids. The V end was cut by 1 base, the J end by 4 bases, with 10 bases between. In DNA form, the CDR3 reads TGTGCCAGTAGTATAGGTGGAGGAGGCACTGAAGCTTTCTTT. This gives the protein CASSIGGGGTEAFF.

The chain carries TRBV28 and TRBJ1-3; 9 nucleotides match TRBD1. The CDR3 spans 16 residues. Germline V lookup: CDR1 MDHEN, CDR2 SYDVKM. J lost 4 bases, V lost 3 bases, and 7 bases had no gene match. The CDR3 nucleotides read TGTGCCAGCAGTTTTGGGCCCGGGACAGGGGGAAACACCATATATTTT. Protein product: CASSFGPGTGGNTIYF.